Below, 3 T cell receptor beta chains from the same sample are listed, as sequenced in a study of response to subunit inactivated influenza vaccine. MiXCR was run by TCRdb on the RT-PCR reads, yielding one entry per CDR3 protein. The sample shows 550,000 to 800,000 distinct CDR3 sequences, about 15% of them seen only once. The input for sequencing was PBMCs from blood, taken about 11 days after vaccination. The receptors derive from a man in his forties or fifties who received an inactivated influenza vaccine.

This chain joins TRBV6-2 or TRBV6-3 and TRBJ1-1; D is undetermined. CDR3 size: 15 residues. Germline assignment: CDR1 MNHEY and CDR2 SVGEGT. Trimming took off 0 bases at V and 0 bases at J, with 8 bases between the two ends. CDR3: CASSYSGVMNTEAFF. The CDR3 coding sequence is TGTGCCAGCAGTTACTCCGGAGTCATGAACACTGAAGCTTTCTTT.

A few counts support this clonotype. The rearrangement links TRBV5-1 to TRBJ2-1; D remains ambiguous. Germline assignment: CDR1 SGHRS and CDR2 YFSETQ. The CDR3 spans 13 residues. Trimming removed 4 bases at V and 15 bases at J, with 20 bases between. The CDR3 loop reads CASSPDLRQDVFF. The DNA for the CDR3 is TGCGCCAGCAGCCCAGATCTGAGGCAAGATGTGTTCTTC.

The chain combines TRBV11-2 with TRBJ2-1; possibly TRBD1 or TRBD2 for D (6 bases each). Trimming removed 5 bases at V and 3 bases at J, with 26 bases between. The CDR3 covers 19 residues. Looked up from germline, CDR1 is SGHAT and CDR2 is FQNNGV. As DNA, the CDR3 is TGTGCCAGCAGCCATCCCGTTGGGGGGCGGGAAAACCTCTACAATGAGCAGTTCTTC. This sequence encodes CASSHPVGGRENLYNEQFF.